A selection of T cell receptor beta chains follows, all from one sample in a study of shared clonotypes between healthy human individuals. TCRdb's table, derived via immunoSEQ multiplex PCR, lists solely in-frame clones and lacks some. This table holds about 610,000 clones, around 97% found once. Sequenced material: naive CD4+ T cells sorted from blood. The receptors shown here come from a woman aged 25 to 39 in good health. Each CDR3 is given with its conserved first and last residue. A D gene is named only where the DNA matches it firmly. Rows give clone size only sometimes, using once, few, many, or a class for an expanded clone.

J,D,V,size,DNA,CDR3
TRBJ1-1,.,TRBV19,.,TGTGCCAGTGAGAAAACAGCGGTCGGTGAAGCTTTCTTT,CASEKTAVGEAFF
TRBJ1-4,TRBD1,TRBV6-5,.,TGTGCCAGCAGCCGAGGGACAGATAATGAAAAACTGTTTTTT,CASSRGTDNEKLFF
TRBJ2-7,TRBD2,TRBV7-9,.,TGTGCCAGCAGCTCGCATAGCGGGAGAGGGGGGATTTACGAGCAGTACTTC,CASSSHSGRGGIYEQYF
TRBJ2-7,TRBD1,TRBV18,once,TGTGCCAGCTCACCGACCCGGGACAGCTCCTACGAGCAGTACTTC,CASSPTRDSSYEQYF
TRBJ2-5,TRBD1,TRBV7-2,once,TGTGCCAGCCGAGAGGACAGGGTTCCCCAAGAGACCCAGTACTTC,CASREDRVPQETQYF
TRBJ1-5,.,TRBV2,once,TGTGCCAGCAGTGGGGACAATCAGCCCCAGCATTTT,CASSGDNQPQHF
TRBJ2-4,TRBD2,TRBV4-2,.,TGTGCCAGCAGCCAAGATCGACTAGCGGGAGGACCCAAAAACATTCAGTACTTC,CASSQDRLAGGPKNIQYF
TRBJ2-7,TRBD1,TRBV29-1,.,TGCAGCGTTGCGGCACAGGGGGCGAGCGAGCAGTACTTC,CSVAAQGASEQYF
TRBJ2-5,.,TRBV5-4,.,TGTGCCAGCAGCTTGGTGGTACACGAAGCCCAAGAGACCCAGTACTTC,CASSLVVHEAQETQYF
TRBJ1-4,.,TRBV25-1,.,TGTGCCAGCACCAAAGGAGGGAGGACTAATGAAAAACTGTTTTTT,CASTKGGRTNEKLFF
TRBJ2-3,TRBD1,TRBV5-1,.,TGCGCCAGTTCAGGGGGAGCAGATACGCAGTATTTT,CASSGGADTQYF
TRBJ1-2,TRBD1,TRBV9,.,TGTGCCAGCAGCCCCTCGACAGGGAACTATGGCTACACCTTC,CASSPSTGNYGYTF
TRBJ1-1,.,TRBV6-4,few,TGTGCCAGCAGTGACTCGGGACAAGGTGGCACTGAAGCTTTCTTT,CASSDSGQGGTEAFF